Below, one TCR beta chain is given with its context. Its cognate antigen is unknown. The repertoire was sequenced with immunoSEQ multiplex PCR; TCRdb's copy has only in-frame clones and lacks some. The top ten hold approximately 3% of the sample, which has about 99,000 clones, about 89% seen once. This record belongs to a study of T cell responses to AZD1222 COVID-19 vaccine. Whole-study results and caveats: Spike-specific TCR repertoires showed rising breadth and depth after two AZD1222 doses. Repertoire sampling happened only post peak T cell response.

Germline CDR1 and CDR2: SGHAT and FQNNGV. The CDR3 loop spans 15 amino acids. Unmatched junction bases numbered 11, after V lost 7 bases and J lost 4 bases. The sequence came from an adult who received the MenACWY meningococcal vaccine as a control. The rearrangement uses TRBV11-2 and TRBJ2-3; 7 nucleotides agree with TRBD1. This sample comprised peripheral blood, obtained 28 days after the second dose of the MenACWY control vaccine. CDR3 in amino acids: CASTPTGVLADTQYF. In DNA, the CDR3 is TGTGCCAGCACCCCAACAGGGGTTCTTGCAGATACGCAGTATTTT.